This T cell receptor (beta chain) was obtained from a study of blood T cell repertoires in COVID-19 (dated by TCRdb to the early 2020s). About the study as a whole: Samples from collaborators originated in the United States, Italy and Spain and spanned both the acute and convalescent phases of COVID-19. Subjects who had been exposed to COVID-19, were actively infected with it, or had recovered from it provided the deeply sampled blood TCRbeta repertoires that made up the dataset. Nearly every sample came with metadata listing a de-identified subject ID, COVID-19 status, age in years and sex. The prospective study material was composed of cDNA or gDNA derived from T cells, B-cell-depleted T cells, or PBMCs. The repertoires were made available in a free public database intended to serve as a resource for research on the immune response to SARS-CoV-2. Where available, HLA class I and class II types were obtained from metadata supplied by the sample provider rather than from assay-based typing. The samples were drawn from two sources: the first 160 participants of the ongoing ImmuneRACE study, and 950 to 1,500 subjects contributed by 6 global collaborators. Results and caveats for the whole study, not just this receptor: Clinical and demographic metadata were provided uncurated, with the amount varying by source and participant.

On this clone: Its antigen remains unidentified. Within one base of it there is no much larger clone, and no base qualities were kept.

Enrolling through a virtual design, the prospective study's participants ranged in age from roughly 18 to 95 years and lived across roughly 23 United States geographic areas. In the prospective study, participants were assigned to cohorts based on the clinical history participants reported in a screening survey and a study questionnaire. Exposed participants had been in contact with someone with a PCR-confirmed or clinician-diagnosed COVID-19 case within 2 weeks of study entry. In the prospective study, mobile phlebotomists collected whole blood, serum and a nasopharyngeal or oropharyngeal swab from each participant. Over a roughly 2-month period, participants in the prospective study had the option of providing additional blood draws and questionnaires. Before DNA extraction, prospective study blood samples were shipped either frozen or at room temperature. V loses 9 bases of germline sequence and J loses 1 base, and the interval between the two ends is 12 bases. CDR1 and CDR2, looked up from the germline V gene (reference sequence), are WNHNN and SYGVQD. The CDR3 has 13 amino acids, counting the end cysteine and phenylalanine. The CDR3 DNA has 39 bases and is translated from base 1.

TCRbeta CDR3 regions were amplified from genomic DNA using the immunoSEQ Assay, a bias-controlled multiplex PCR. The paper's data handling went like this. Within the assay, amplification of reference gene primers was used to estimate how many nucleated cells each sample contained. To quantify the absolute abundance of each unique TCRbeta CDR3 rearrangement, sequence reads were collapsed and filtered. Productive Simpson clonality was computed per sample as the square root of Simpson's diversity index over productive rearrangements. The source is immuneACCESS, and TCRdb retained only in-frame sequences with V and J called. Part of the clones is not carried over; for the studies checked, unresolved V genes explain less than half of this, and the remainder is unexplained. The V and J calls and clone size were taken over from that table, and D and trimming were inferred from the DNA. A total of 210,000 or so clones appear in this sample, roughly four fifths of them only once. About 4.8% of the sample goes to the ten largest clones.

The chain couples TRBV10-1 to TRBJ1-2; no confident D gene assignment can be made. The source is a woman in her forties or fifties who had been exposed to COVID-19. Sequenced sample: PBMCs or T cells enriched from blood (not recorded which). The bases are TGCGCCAGTGCGCAGGTGAGTAACTATGGCTACACCTTC. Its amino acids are CASAQVSNYGYTF.